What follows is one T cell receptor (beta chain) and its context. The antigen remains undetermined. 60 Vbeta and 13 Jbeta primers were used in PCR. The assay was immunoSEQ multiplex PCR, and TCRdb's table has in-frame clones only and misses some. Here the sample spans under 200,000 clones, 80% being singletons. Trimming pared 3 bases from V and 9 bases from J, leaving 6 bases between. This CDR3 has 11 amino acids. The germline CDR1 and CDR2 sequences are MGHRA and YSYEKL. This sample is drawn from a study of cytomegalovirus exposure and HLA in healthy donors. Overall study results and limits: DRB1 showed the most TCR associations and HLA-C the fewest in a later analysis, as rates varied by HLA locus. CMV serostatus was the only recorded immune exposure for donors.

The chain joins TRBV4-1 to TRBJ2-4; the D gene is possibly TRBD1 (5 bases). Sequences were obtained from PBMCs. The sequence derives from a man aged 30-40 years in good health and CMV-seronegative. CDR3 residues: CASSQGRIQYF. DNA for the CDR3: TGCGCCAGCAGCCAGGGGCGCATTCAGTACTTC.